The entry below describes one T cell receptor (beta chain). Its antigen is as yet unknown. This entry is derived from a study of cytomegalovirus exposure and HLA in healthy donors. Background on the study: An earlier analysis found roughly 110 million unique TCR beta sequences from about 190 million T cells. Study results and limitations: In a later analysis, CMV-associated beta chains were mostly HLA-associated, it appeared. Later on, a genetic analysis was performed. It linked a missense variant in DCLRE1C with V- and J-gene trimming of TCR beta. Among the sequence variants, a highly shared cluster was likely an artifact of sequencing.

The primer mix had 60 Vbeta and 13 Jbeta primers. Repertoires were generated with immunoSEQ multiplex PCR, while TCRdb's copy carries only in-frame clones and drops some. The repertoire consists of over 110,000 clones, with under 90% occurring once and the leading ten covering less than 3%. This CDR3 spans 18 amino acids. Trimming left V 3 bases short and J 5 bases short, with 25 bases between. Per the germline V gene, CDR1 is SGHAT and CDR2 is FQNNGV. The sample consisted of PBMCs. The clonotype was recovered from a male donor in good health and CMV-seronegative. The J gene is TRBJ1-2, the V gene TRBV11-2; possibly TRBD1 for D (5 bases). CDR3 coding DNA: TGTGCCAGCAGCTTTCGGGCGAGCCGTCGACAGAATGCGTATGGCTACACCTTC. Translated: CASSFRASRRQNAYGYTF.